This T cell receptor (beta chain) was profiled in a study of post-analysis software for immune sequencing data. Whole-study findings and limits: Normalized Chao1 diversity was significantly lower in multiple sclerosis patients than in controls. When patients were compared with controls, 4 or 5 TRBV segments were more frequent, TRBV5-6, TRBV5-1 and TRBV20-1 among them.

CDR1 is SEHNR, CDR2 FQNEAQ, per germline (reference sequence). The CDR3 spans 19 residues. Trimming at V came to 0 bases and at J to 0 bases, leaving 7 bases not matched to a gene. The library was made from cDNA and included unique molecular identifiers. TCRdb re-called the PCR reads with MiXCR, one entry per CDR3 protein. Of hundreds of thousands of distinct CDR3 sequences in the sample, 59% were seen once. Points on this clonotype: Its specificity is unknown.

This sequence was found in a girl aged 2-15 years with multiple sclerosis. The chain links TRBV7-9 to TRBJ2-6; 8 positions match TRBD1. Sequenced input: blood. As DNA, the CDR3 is TGTGCCAGCAGCTTAGCCCACAGGGGGAAAACCTCTGGGGCCAACGTCCTGACTTTC. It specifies CASSLAHRGKTSGANVLTF.